A selection of T cell receptor beta chains follows, all from one sample in a study of T cell changes during pregnancy in multiple sclerosis. Clones were sequenced by immunoSEQ multiplex PCR, and TCRdb holds only the in-frame ones, with some missing. This repertoire shows roughly 38,000 clones, 90% found once; its top ten account for about 9.1%. Source: CD8+ T cells from peripheral blood mononuclear cells, taken in the first trimester of pregnancy. These receptors were taken from a female donor with multiple sclerosis, enrolled in a pregnancy study. Both conserved end residues are part of each CDR3. Fields, in order: V gene, D gene, clone size, J gene, CDR3 protein, CDR3 DNA. D genes are given only for firm matches. Expanded clones get a size class; other rows say once, few or many, or leave the size out.

>TRBV27|.|.|TRBJ1-1
CASSLQGDYTEAFF
TGTGCCAGCAGTTTACAGGGTGACTACACTGAAGCTTTCTTT
>TRBV6-1|.|.|TRBJ2-7
CASSGSSYEQYF
TGTGCCAGCAGTGGTAGCTCCTACGAGCAGTACTTC
>TRBV7-3|.|.|TRBJ1-3
CASSLSGGYGNTIYF
TGTGCCAGCAGCTTATCCGGGGGGTATGGAAACACCATATATTTT
>TRBV6-4|TRBD2|.|TRBJ2-2
CASSDGLAGGPGELFF
TGTGCCAGCAGTGACGGGCTAGCGGGAGGACCCGGGGAGCTGTTTTTT
>TRBV7-2|TRBD2|.|TRBJ2-3
CASSLDLAGGLADTQYF
TGTGCCAGCAGCTTAGATCTAGCGGGAGGCCTCGCAGATACGCAGTATTTT
>TRBV10-3|.|.|TRBJ2-1
CAISESNLWLEQFF
TGTGCCATCAGTGAGTCGAACCTTTGGCTCGAGCAGTTCTTC
>TRBV7-9|TRBD2|.|TRBJ2-3
CASNRPGLAGPGGTDTQYF
TGTGCCAGCAACCGGCCGGGACTAGCGGGGCCAGGCGGCACAGATACGCAGTATTTT
>TRBV30|.|.|TRBJ2-1
CASLVRGTYNEQFF
TGTGCCTCCCTCGTCCGGGGTACCTACAATGAGCAGTTCTTC
>TRBV7-9|TRBD1|.|TRBJ1-1
CASSLGGGRGNQNTEAFF
TGTGCCAGCAGCTTAGGTGGCGGCAGGGGGAACCAGAACACTGAAGCTTTCTTT
>TRBV21-1|.|.|TRBJ2-3
CASSNRGNGTDTQYF
TGTGCCAGCAGCAATCGGGGGAACGGCACAGATACGCAGTATTTT
>TRBV5-1|.|.|TRBJ1-2
CASSYGSYGYTF
TGCGCCAGCAGCTACGGGTCCTATGGCTACACCTTC
>TRBV7-9|.|once|TRBJ1-2
CASSQYTGFYGYTF
TGTGCCAGCAGCCAATATACAGGGTTCTATGGCTACACCTTC
>TRBV7-8|TRBD1|.|TRBJ2-1
CASSPPGQGLYNEQFF
TGTGCCAGCAGCCCCCCGGGACAGGGACTCTACAATGAGCAGTTCTTC
>TRBV9|TRBD1|.|TRBJ2-7
CASSSRLGTGNEQYF
TGTGCCAGCAGCTCGCGCCTCGGGACAGGGAACGAGCAGTACTTC
>TRBV11-2|.|.|TRBJ2-7
CASSSSYEQYF
TGTGCCAGCAGCTCGTCCTACGAGCAGTACTTC
>TRBV13|.|.|TRBJ1-1
CASSLGRQISMNTEAFF
TGTGCCAGCAGCTTAGGCCGACAGATTTCAATGAACACTGAAGCTTTCTTT
>TRBV19|TRBD2|.|TRBJ2-2
CATHNSGRANTGELFF
TGTGCCACCCATAATAGCGGGAGGGCGAACACCGGGGAGCTGTTTTTT
>TRBV7-9|.|.|TRBJ2-7
CASSLAGPGSYEQYF
TGTGCCAGCAGCTTAGCAGGGCCAGGGTCCTACGAGCAGTACTTC
>TRBV9|TRBD2|.|TRBJ2-1
CASSVGGGFDEQFF
TGTGCCAGCAGCGTCGGGGGGGGCTTCGATGAGCAGTTCTTC
>TRBV27|TRBD1|.|TRBJ2-1
CASTPQGTLTNEQFF
TGTGCCAGCACCCCACAGGGGACCTTGACCAATGAGCAGTTCTTC
>TRBV5-5|TRBD1|.|TRBJ2-5
CASSLLRQGGLETQYF
TGTGCCAGCAGCTTGCTTAGACAGGGGGGCTTGGAGACCCAGTACTTC
>TRBV19|.|.|TRBJ2-7
CASSILGRNEQYF
TGTGCCAGTAGTATCTTGGGCAGGAACGAGCAGTACTTC
>TRBV21-1|.|.|TRBJ2-5
CASSKGTRKFQETQYF
TGTGCCAGCAGCAAGGGGACTAGGAAGTTCCAAGAGACCCAGTACTTC
>TRBV19|.|.|TRBJ1-3
CASSMTGSGNTIYF
TGTGCCAGTAGTATGACGGGTTCTGGAAACACCATATATTTT
>TRBV27|TRBD1|.|TRBJ1-3
CASSHRGPGNTIYF
TGTGCCAGCAGTCACAGGGGCCCTGGAAACACCATATATTTT
>TRBV6-1|.|.|TRBJ1-1
CASSEQGAWGTEAFF
TGTGCCAGCAGTGAACAAGGGGCGTGGGGCACTGAAGCTTTCTTT
>TRBV5-6|TRBD1|.|TRBJ2-7
CASSFRQGANSLGEQYF
TGTGCCAGCAGCTTTCGACAGGGGGCGAATTCTTTGGGCGAGCAGTACTTC
>TRBV13|TRBD1|.|TRBJ2-5
CASSSRTGPQETQYF
TGTGCCAGCAGCTCGCGGACAGGACCCCAAGAGACCCAGTACTTC
>TRBV7-9|.|.|TRBJ2-1
CASRTGANEQFF
TGTGCCAGCAGAACTGGGGCAAATGAGCAGTTCTTC
>TRBV10-3|TRBD1|.|TRBJ1-2
CAISDMGQGTWGYTF
TGTGCCATCAGCGACATGGGACAGGGAACGTGGGGCTACACCTTC
>TRBV7-6|.|.|TRBJ1-5
CASQAGAGPGNQPQHF
TGTGCCAGCCAGGCGGGGGCAGGTCCGGGCAATCAGCCCCAGCATTTT
>TRBV7-9|.|.|TRBJ2-1
CASSLRSWEPLGVNEQFF
TGTGCCAGCAGCTTACGGTCGTGGGAGCCTCTCGGAGTCAATGAGCAGTTCTTC